The 11 T cell receptor beta chains reported below all come from one sample, sequenced in a study of T cell responses to AZD1222 COVID-19 vaccine. Some clones are missing from TCRdb's copy, which holds only in-frame ones; the method was immunoSEQ multiplex PCR. The data hold more than 85,000 clones, with 84% observed a single time. This specimen consisted of peripheral blood, obtained on day 0 of AZD1222 vaccination. The receptor set was obtained from an adult in good health.

The chain employs TRBV5-1 and TRBJ1-4; D is uncertain. In germline, CDR1 is SGHRS, CDR2 YFSETQ. V was clipped by 4 bases and J by 8 bases, with 18 bases between them. The CDR3 consists of 15 residues. In DNA form, the CDR3 reads TGCGCCAGCAGCGGTGGTGAAGGTGGAGGGGAAAAACTGTTTTTT. Translated: CASSGGEGGGEKLFF.

The rearrangement uses TRBV4-1 and TRBJ1-3, with 10 bases identical to TRBD1. The germline gives CDR1 MGHRA, CDR2 YSYEKL. The CDR3 length is 18 residues. Trimming cost V 0 bases and J 0 bases; bases outside gene matches: 5. This CDR3 is CASSQEGQGFISGNTIYF. In DNA form, the CDR3 reads TGCGCCAGCAGCCAAGAGGGACAGGGGTTTATCTCTGGAAACACCATATATTTT.

This rearrangement joins TRBV30 to TRBJ2-4, with 7 bases matching TRBD1. With V trimmed by 5 bases and J by 0 bases, 7 bases remained unmatched. Germline CDR1 is GTSNPN and CDR2 is SVGIG (reference sequence). The CDR3 runs to 15 residues. Here the CDR3 DNA reads TGTGCCTGGGAGGGGGCAGGAGTAGCCAAAAACATTCAGTACTTC. It codes for CAWEGAGVAKNIQYF.

V and J are TRBV7-8 and TRBJ2-2, with 7 bases fitting TRBD1. V lost 5 bases, J lost 5 bases, and 8 bases stayed unmatched. The CDR3 spans 15 residues. CDR1 SGHVS and CDR2 FQNEAQ come from the germline V gene. CDR3 sequence: CASSRDRVGTGELFF. The CDR3 DNA is TGTGCCAGCAGCCGAGACAGGGTAGGAACCGGGGAGCTGTTTTTT.

This chain links TRBV5-1 with TRBJ1-3; tentatively, D is TRBD1 (5 bases). V was pared by 0 bases and J by 4 bases, with 8 bases between. Germline assignment: CDR1 SGHRS and CDR2 YFSETQ. This CDR3 spans 14 amino acids. This CDR3 is CASSLGQKGNTIYF. In DNA, the CDR3 is TGCGCCAGCAGCTTGGGACAGAAAGGAAACACCATATATTTT.

The rearrangement joins TRBV6-2 or TRBV6-3 to TRBJ2-5, with TRBD2 matching over 12 bases. The CDR3 sequence is 17 residues long. The trim removed 0 bases at V and 7 bases at J, leaving 9 bases unmatched. CDR1 is MNHEY and CDR2 is SVGEGT in the germline V gene. CDR3 loop: CASSYSTGLAGAGTQYF. The DNA of the CDR3 is TGTGCCAGCAGTTACTCGACGGGACTAGCGGGCGCGGGGACCCAGTACTTC.

This chain uses TRBV7-2 with TRBJ1-2, with D unresolved. Germline CDR1 SGHTA, CDR2 FQGNSA. Trimming cost V 2 bases and J 6 bases, with 16 bases left between them. CDR3 length: 15 amino acids. The CDR3 nucleotides read TGTGCCAGCAGCTTAATCGGCGGTCCCTCCGATGGCTACACCTTC. As protein: CASSLIGGPSDGYTF.

In this sample, this clone turned up once. V usage is TRBV5-1 and J usage is TRBJ1-6; 7 bases agree with TRBD1. The germline V gene has CDR1 SGHRS and CDR2 YFSETQ. V lost 3 bases to trimming and J lost 6 bases; unmatched junction nucleotides: 9. The CDR3 has 16 amino acids. This CDR3 is CASSYYGTAANSPLHF. CDR3 DNA sequence: TGCGCCAGCAGCTATTACGGGACAGCGGCTAATTCACCCCTCCACTTT.

This rearrangement joins TRBV7-6 to TRBJ2-2, with a weak D call TRBD1 (6 bases). CDR1 is SGHVS, CDR2 FNYEAQ, per germline. The germline V and J ends were trimmed by 1 base and 2 bases, with 11 bases remaining between them. The CDR3 runs to 16 residues. CDR3 in amino acids: CASSLEVGTNTGELFF. CDR3 in DNA: TGTGCCAGCAGCTTAGAAGTCGGGACAAACACCGGGGAGCTGTTTTTT.

The chain combines TRBV2 with TRBJ1-1; D ambiguous. In germline, CDR1 is SNHLY, CDR2 FYNNEI. Trimming shortened V by 4 bases and J by 3 bases, and 9 bases separated the two germline ends. The CDR3 consists of 13 residues. The CDR3 bases are TGTGCCAGCAGTGTATCACAATACACTGAAGCTTTCTTT. Encoded protein: CASSVSQYTEAFF.

The sample holds a few counts of this clone. The chain combines TRBV28 with TRBJ1-2, with D maybe TRBD1 (6 bases). The CDR3 covers 15 residues. V was shortened by 6 bases and J by 2 bases, with 16 bases between the two germline ends. Germline assignment: CDR1 MDHEN and CDR2 SYDVKM. This CDR3 reads CASRLEGVSNYGYTF. The CDR3 DNA sequence: TGTGCCAGCAGGTTGGAGGGGGTATCGAACTATGGCTACACCTTC.